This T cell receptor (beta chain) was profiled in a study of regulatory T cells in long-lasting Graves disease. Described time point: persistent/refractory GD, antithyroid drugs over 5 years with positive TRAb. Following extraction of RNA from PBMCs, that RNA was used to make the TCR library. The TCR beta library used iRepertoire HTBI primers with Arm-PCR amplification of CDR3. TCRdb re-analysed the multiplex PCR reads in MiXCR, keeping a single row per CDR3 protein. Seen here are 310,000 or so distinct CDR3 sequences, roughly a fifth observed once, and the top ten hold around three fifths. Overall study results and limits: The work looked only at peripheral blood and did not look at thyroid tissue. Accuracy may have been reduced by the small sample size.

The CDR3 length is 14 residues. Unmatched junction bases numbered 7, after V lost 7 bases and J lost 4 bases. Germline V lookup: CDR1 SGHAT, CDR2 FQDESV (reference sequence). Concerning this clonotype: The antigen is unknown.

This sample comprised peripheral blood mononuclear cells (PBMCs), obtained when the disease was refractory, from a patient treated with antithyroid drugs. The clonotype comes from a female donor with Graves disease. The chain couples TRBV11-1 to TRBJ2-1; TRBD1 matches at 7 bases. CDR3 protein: CASTNPGQYNEQFF. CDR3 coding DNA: TGTGCCAGCACCAACCCGGGACAGTACAATGAGCAGTTCTTC.